This T cell receptor (beta chain) is from a study of T-cell memory formation after mild COVID-19. Trimming removed 3 bases at V and 0 bases at J, with 13 bases between. Germline CDR1 LGHNA, CDR2 YNFKEQ. The CDR3 is 16 residues long. From the 5' RACE reads, TCRdb called clonotypes with MiXCR, one entry per CDR3 protein. The sample holds around 510,000 distinct CDR3 sequences; about 22% are singletons and the top ten take around 7.7%. Study results and caveats: Contracting CD4+ clones were located mainly in CM and EM, and CD8+ clones in EMRA.

A note on this clonotype: Its antigen is unidentified.

The V gene is TRBV4-2, the J gene TRBJ2-3; the D gene is possibly TRBD1 (5 bases). The clonotype comes from an adult woman who had mild COVID-19 (a few samples of this study predate the infection). Cell type and time point are not known. Material for sequencing was PBMCs or a T cell subset sorted from them (not recorded which). For the CDR3, the DNA is TGTGCCAGCAGCCAGGAGACAGTATTGAGCACAGATACGCAGTATTTT. Translation gives CASSQETVLSTDTQYF.